Many counts were recorded for the clone carrying this T cell receptor beta chain. Its antigen is undetermined. This sample was taken from a study of CD8 T cells in ankylosing spondylitis. General study findings and limits: It was reported that disease-linked clones were significantly enriched in matched ankylosing spondylitis synovial fluid.

MiXCR, applied by TCRdb to the 5' RACE reads, yields one record per CDR3 protein. This table holds 150,000 to 200,000 distinct CDR3 sequences, approximately 18% found once. This clonotype was obtained from a male donor aged 10 to 30 with ankylosing spondylitis or in good health (not recorded which). The sample was blood, either unsorted or a sorted T cell fraction (not recorded which).

CDR3 protein: CASSEAPLPQRTYEQYV. CDR3 nucleotide sequence: TGCGCCAGCAGTGAGGCGCCTTTACCCCAGAGAACCTACGAGCAGTACGTC. This sequence joins TRBV10-1 and TRBJ2-7; no clear D gene. CDR1 is WNHNN and CDR2 is SYGVQD in the germline V gene (reference sequence). Deletions cut 2 bases from V and 2 bases from J, with 19 bases between. This CDR3 comprises 17 residues.